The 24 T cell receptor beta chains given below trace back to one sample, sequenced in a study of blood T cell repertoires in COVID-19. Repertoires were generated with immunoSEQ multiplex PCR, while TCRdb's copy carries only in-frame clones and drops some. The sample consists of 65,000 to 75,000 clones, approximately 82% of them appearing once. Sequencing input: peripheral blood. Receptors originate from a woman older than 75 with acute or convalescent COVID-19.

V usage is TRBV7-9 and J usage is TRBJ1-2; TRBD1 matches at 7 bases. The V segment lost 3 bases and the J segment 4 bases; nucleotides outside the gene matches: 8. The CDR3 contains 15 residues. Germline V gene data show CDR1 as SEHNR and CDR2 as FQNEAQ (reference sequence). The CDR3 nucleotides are TGTGCCAGCAGCTTTATCGCGGACAGGAGCTATGGCTACACCTTC. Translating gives CASSFIADRSYGYTF.

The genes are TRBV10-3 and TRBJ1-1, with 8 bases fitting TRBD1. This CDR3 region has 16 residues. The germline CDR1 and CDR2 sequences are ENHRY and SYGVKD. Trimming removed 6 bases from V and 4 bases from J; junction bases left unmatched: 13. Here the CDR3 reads CAISPPFGQGATEAFF. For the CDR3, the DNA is TGTGCCATCAGCCCTCCTTTTGGGCAGGGGGCCACTGAAGCTTTCTTT.

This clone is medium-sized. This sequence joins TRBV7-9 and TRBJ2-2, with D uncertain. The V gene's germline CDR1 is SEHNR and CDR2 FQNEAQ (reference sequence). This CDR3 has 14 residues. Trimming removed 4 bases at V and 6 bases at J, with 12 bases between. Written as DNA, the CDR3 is TGTGCCAGCAGCTCCTCGTCCCCGGCCGGGGAGCTGTTTTTT. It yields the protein CASSSSSPAGELFF.

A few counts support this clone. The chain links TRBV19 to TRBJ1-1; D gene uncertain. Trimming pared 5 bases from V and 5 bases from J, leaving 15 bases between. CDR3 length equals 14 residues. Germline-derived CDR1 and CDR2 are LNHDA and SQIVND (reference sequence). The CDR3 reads CASSSGISTTEAFF. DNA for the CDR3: TGTGCCAGTAGTTCGGGTATCAGTACAACTGAAGCTTTCTTT.

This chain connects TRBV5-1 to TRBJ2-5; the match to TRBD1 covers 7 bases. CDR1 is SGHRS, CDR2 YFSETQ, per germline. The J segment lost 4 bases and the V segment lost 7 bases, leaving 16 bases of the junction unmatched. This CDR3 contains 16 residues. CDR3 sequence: CASRWNTGVSGETQYF. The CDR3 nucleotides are TGCGCCAGCCGCTGGAATACAGGGGTATCAGGAGAGACCCAGTACTTC. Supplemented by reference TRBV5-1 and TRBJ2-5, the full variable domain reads KAGVTQTPRYLIKTRGQQVTLSCSPISGHRSVSWYQQTPGQGLQFLFEYFSETQRNKGNFPGRFSGRQFSNSRSEMNVSTLELGDSALYLCASRWNTGVSGETQYFGPGTRLLVL.

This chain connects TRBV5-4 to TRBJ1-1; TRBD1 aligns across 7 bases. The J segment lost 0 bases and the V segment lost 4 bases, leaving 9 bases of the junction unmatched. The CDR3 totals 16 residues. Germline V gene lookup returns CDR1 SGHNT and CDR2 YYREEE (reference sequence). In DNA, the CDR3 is TGTGCCAGCAGCCCCCGAATGACAGGGATGAACACTGAAGCTTTCTTT. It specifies CASSPRMTGMNTEAFF.

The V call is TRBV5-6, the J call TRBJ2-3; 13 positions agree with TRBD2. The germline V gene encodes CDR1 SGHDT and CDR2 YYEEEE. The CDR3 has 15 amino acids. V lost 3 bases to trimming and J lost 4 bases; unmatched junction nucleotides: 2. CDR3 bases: TGTGCCAGCAGCTACGGACTAGCGGGAGCAGATACGCAGTATTTT. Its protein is CASSYGLAGADTQYF.

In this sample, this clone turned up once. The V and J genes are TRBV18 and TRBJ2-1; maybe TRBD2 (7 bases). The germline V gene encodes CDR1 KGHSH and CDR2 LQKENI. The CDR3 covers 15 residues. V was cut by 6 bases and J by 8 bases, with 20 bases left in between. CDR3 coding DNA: TGTGCCAGCTCCCCTAGGGTCGGGGGGCCCGATGAGCAGTTCTTC. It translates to CASSPRVGGPDEQFF.

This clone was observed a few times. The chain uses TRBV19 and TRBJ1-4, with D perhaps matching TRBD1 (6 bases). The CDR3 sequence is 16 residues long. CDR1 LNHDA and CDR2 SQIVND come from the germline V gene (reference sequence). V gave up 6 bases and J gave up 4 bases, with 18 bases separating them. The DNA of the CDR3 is TGTGCCAGTAGAGGGGGAACCGGCCACTTTAATGAAAAACTGTTTTTT. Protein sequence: CASRGGTGHFNEKLFF.

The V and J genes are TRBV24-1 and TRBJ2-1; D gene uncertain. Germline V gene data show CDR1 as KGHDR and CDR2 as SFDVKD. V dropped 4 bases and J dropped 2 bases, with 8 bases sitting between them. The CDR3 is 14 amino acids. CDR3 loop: CATSDPRTYNEQFF. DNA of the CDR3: TGTGCCACCAGTGACCCGCGGACCTACAATGAGCAGTTCTTC.

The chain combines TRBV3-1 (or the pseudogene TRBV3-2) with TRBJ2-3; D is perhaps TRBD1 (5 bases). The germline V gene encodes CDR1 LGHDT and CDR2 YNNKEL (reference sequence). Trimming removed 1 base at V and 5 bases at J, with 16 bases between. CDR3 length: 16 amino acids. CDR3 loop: CASSQGGATLQDTQYF. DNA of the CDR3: TGTGCCAGCAGCCAAGGTGGGGCAACCCTGCAAGATACGCAGTATTTT.

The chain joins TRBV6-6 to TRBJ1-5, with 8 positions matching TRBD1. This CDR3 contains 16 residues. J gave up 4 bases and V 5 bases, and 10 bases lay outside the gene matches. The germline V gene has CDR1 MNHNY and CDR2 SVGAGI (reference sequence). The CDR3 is CASSGQGNSWNQPQHF. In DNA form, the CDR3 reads TGTGCCAGCAGTGGACAGGGTAACAGCTGGAATCAGCCCCAGCATTTT.

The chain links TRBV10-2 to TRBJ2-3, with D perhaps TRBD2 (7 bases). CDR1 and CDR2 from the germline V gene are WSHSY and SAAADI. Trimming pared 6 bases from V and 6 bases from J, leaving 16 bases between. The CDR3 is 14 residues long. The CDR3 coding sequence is TGCGCCAGCAGGGACCGGGGGGCGGGGGATACGCAGTATTTT. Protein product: CASRDRGAGDTQYF.

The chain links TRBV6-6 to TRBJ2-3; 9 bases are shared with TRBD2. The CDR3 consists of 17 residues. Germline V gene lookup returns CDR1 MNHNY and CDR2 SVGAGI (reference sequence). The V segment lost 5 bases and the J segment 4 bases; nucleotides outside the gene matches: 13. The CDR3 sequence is CASSPPTAGGRADTQYF. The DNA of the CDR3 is TGTGCCAGCAGTCCTCCCACTGCGGGGGGGCGGGCAGATACGCAGTATTTT.

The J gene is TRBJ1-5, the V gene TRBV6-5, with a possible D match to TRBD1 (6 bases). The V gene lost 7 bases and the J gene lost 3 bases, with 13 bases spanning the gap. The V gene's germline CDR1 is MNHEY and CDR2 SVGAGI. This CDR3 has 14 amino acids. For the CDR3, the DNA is TGTGCCAGCACCGCACAGGGAACCAATCAGCCCCAGCATTTT. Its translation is CASTAQGTNQPQHF.

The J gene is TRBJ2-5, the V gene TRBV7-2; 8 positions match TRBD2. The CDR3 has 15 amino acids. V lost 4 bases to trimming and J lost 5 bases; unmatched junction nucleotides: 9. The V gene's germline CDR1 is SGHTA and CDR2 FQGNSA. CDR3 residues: CASSSPGGAGETQYF. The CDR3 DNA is TGTGCCAGCAGCTCCCCGGGGGGGGCCGGGGAGACCCAGTACTTC.

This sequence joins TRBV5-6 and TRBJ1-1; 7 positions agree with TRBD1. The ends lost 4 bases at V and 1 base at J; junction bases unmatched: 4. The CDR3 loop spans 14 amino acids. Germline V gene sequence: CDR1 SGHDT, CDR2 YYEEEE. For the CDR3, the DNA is TGTGCCAGCAGCCCGGGACAGAGGAACACTGAAGCTTTCTTT. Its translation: CASSPGQRNTEAFF.

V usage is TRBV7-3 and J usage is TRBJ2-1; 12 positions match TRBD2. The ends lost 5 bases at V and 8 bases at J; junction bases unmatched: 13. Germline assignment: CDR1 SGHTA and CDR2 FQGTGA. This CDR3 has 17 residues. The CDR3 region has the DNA TGTGCCAGCAGCCTCGGACTAGCGGGGATTGGTAGCTATGAGCAGTTCTTC. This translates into CASSLGLAGIGSYEQFF.

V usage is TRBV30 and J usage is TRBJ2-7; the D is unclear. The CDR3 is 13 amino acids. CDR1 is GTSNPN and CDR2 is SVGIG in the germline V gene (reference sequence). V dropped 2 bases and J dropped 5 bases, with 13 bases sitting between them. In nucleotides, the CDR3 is TGTGCCTGGAGTAGTCTTGCCATAGACGAGCAGTACTTC. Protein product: CAWSSLAIDEQYF.

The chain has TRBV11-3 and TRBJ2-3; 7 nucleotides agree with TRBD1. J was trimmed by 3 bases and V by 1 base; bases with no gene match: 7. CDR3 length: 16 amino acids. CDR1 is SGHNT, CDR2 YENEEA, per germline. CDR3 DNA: TGTGCCAGCAGCTTAGGAGGGGGCATGGGTACAGATACGCAGTATTTT. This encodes CASSLGGGMGTDTQYF.

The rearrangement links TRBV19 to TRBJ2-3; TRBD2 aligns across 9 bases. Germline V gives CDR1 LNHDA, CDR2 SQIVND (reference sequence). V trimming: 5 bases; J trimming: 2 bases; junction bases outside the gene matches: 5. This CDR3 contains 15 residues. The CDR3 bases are TGTGCCAGTAGTCCTAGCGGGGTACCCACAGATACGCAGTATTTT. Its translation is CASSPSGVPTDTQYF.

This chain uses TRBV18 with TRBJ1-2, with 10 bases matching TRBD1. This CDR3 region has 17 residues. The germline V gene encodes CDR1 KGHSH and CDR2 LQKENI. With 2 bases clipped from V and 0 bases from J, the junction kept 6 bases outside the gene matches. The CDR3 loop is CASSPSGQGTSNYGYTF. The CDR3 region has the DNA TGTGCCAGCTCACCATCGGGACAGGGGACCTCTAACTATGGCTACACCTTC.

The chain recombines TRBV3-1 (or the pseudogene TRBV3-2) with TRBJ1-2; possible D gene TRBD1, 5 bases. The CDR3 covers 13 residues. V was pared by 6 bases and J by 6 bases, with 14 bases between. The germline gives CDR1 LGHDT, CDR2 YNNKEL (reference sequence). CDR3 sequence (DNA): TGTGCCAGCAGATCCGACCGGGGGAATGGCTACACCTTC. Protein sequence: CASRSDRGNGYTF.

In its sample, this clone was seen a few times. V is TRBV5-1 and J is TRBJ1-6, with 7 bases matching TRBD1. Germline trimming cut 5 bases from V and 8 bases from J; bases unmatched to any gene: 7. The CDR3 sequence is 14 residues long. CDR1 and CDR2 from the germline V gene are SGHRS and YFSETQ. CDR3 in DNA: TGCGCCAGCAGTATGGCCAGGGGGGATTCACCCCTCCACTTT. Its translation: CASSMARGDSPLHF.